The clone carrying this T cell receptor beta chain has just a few counts. Addition of a universal primer site occurred through template switching, and cDNA carried unique molecular identifiers. TCRdb re-analysed the 5' RACE reads in MiXCR, keeping a single row per CDR3 protein. The sample shows 1.5 million to 2 million distinct CDR3 sequences, less than 40% of them seen only once. The data belong to a study of identical twins. Germline V gives CDR1 LGHNA, CDR2 YNFKEQ. V lost 3 bases, J lost 0 bases, and 8 bases lay in between. The CDR3 extends over 14 amino acids. The chain recombines TRBV4-2 with TRBJ1-1; a weak D match, TRBD1 (5 bases). Material: cord blood. This TCR derives from a newborn girl in good health. The CDR3 DNA sequence: TGTGCCAGCAGCCAGGGACCGGTGAACACTGAAGCTTTCTTT. Translation gives CASSQGPVNTEAFF.